The source of this T cell receptor (beta chain) is a study of radiotherapy plus CTLA-4 blockade in lung cancer. Whole-study findings and limits: TCR clones of tumor origin grew in blood after radiotherapy plus ipilimumab.

Produced via immunoSEQ multiplex PCR; TCRdb's table is partial and in-frame only. The data show 12,000 to 15,000 clones, with around 67% seen just once and roughly 50% held by the top ten. Germline CDR1 reads MNHEY; CDR2 reads SMNVEV (reference sequence). J was trimmed by 5 bases and V by 6 bases; bases with no gene match: 7. The CDR3 is 14 amino acids. Concerning this clone: The antigen remains undetermined.

The rearrangement links TRBV27 to TRBJ2-7; 10 nucleotides match TRBD1. This clonotype was obtained from a human donor with non-small cell lung cancer whose response to radiotherapy plus ipilimumab could not be evaluated. The material sequenced was peripheral blood, taken from a patient treated with radiotherapy plus ipilimumab. CDR3 sequence reads: CASRKGQGHHEQYV. DNA of the CDR3: TGTGCCAGCAGGAAGGGACAGGGGCACCACGAGCAGTACGTC.